The next 8 T cell receptor beta chains were all read from a single sample in a study of T cell changes during pregnancy in multiple sclerosis. TCRdb's copy holds only in-frame clones and misses some; the assay was immunoSEQ multiplex PCR. The table records around 31,000 clones, 90% to 95% of them present only once. The specimen was CD4+ T cells from peripheral blood mononuclear cells, collected in the second trimester of pregnancy. These receptors originate from a female donor with multiple sclerosis, enrolled in a pregnancy study.

This chain joins TRBV19 and TRBJ2-7, with TRBD2 matching 13 bases. The CDR3 covers 14 residues. Germline CDR1 and CDR2: LNHDA and SQIVND (reference sequence). V was pared by 6 bases and J by 8 bases, with 7 bases of the junction left unmatched. This chain's CDR3 is CASSLLAGGPKQYF. As DNA, the CDR3 is TGTGCCAGTAGCCTACTAGCGGGAGGGCCAAAGCAGTACTTC.

The chain carries TRBV10-1 and TRBJ2-1, with TRBD2 matching over 11 bases. The length of the CDR3 is 14 residues. V lost 6 bases, J lost 7 bases, and 5 bases stayed unmatched. Germline V CDR1 and CDR2: WNHNN, SYGVQD (reference sequence). This chain's CDR3 is CASSNLAGGNEQFF. The CDR3 coding sequence is TGCGCCAGCAGCAACCTAGCGGGAGGTAATGAGCAGTTCTTC.

This chain joins TRBV5-1 and TRBJ2-2; 13 nucleotides line up with TRBD2. V gave up 5 bases and J gave up 7 bases; unmatched junction bases: 11. Germline CDR1 SGHRS, CDR2 YFSETQ. This CDR3 is built from 17 residues. The CDR3, as DNA: TGCGCCAGCAGGGTTGGGACTAGCGGGAATGCGAACGGGGAGCTGTTTTTT. Its protein is CASRVGTSGNANGELFF.

The genes are TRBV28 and TRBJ1-1; a possible D gene is TRBD1 (6 bases). V lost 5 bases, J lost 2 bases, and 15 bases lay in between. The CDR3 runs to 15 residues. Germline V CDR1 and CDR2: MDHEN, SYDVKM. CDR3: CASSPTGTFNTEAFF. Written as DNA, the CDR3 is TGTGCCAGCAGTCCGACCGGGACATTTAACACTGAAGCTTTCTTT.

The V and J genes are TRBV4-3 and TRBJ1-2, with TRBD1 identical over 9 bases. Per germline, CDR1 LGHNA and CDR2 YSLEER. This CDR3 contains 16 residues. Germline trimming cut 4 bases from V and 2 bases from J; bases unmatched to any gene: 8. The CDR3 DNA reads as TGCGCCAGCAGCCCGGGGACAGGGAGGAGAAACTATGGCTACACCTTC. The encoded protein is CASSPGTGRRNYGYTF.

The sample holds one count of this clone. The V gene is TRBV5-6, the J gene TRBJ2-1; D gene uncertain. V was shortened by 0 bases and J by 7 bases, with 11 bases between the two germline ends. The germline V gene encodes CDR1 SGHDT and CDR2 YYEEEE. This CDR3 spans 14 amino acids. The CDR3 nucleotides are TGTGCCAGCAGCTTGGTTTATTCCGGGAATGAGCAGTTCTTC. It specifies CASSLVYSGNEQFF.

This chain links TRBV19 with TRBJ1-3; TRBD1 matches 9 bases. Trimming removed 7 bases from V and 6 bases from J; junction bases left unmatched: 10. Germline values: CDR1 LNHDA, CDR2 SQIVND (reference sequence). The length of the CDR3 is 15 residues. The CDR3 reads CASTRNRGPTNTIYF. CDR3 DNA: TGTGCCAGTACCCGAAACAGGGGGCCGACAAACACCATATATTTT.

This rearrangement joins TRBV6-5 to TRBJ2-1; 8 positions match TRBD1. V lost 5 bases, J lost 7 bases, and 10 bases stayed unmatched. The CDR3 is 15 residues long. CDR1 is MNHEY and CDR2 is SVGAGI in the germline V gene. The DNA of the CDR3 is TGTGCCAGCAGTCCGGTCGGACAGGGCCCAAATGAGCAGTTCTTC. Protein: CASSPVGQGPNEQFF.